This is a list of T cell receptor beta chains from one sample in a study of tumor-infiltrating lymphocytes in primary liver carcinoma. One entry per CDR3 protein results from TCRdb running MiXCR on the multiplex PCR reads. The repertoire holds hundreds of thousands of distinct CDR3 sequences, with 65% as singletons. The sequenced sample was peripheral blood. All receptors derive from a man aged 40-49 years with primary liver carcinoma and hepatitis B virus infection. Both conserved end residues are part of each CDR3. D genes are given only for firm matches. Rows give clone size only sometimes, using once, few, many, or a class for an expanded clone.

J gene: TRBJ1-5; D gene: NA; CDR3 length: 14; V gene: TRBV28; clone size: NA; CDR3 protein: CASSLVLSNEPQHF; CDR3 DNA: TGTGCCAGCAGTTTAGTACTGAGCAATGAGCCCCAGCATTTT
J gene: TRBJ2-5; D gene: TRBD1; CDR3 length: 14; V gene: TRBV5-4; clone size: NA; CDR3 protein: CASSMSTGDETQYF; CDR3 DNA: TGTGCCAGCAGCATGTCGACAGGGGACGAGACCCAGTACTTC
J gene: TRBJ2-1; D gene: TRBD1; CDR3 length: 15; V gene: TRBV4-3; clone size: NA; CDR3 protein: CASSVGQGINNEQFF; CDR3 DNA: TGCGCCAGCAGCGTAGGACAGGGGATTAATAATGAGCAGTTCTTC
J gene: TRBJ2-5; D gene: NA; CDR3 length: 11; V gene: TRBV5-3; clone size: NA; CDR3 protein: CARSFQETQCF; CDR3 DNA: TGTGCCAGAAGCTTCCAAGAGACCCAGTGCTTC
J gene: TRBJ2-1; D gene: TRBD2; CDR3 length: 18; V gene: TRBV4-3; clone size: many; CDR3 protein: CASSQDLASGRIYNEQFF; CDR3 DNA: TGCGCCAGCAGCCAAGATCTGGCTAGCGGGAGAATCTACAATGAGCAGTTCTTC
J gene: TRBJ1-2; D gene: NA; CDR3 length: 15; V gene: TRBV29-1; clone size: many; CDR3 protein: CSVEDRSSLGYGYTF; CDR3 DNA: TGCAGCGTTGAAGATCGGTCTTCCTTAGGCTATGGCTACACCTTC
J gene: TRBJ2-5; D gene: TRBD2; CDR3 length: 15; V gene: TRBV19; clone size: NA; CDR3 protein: CASSIDGRAWETQYF; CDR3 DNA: TGTGCCAGTAGTATAGACGGGAGGGCGTGGGAGACCCAGTACTTC
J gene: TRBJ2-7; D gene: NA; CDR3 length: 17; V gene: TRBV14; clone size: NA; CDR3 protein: CASSQRRLALMGDEQYF; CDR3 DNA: TGTGCCAGCAGCCAACGCCGTCTAGCGCTCATGGGGGACGAGCAGTACTTC
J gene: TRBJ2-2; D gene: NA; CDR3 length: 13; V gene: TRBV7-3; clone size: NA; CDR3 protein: CASSLMTAGELFF; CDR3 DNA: TGTGCCAGCAGCTTAATGACCGCCGGGGAGCTGTTTTTT
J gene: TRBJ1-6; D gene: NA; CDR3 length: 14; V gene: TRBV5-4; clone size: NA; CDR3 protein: CASSMELNNSPLHF; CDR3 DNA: TGTGCCAGCAGCATGGAGCTGAATAATTCACCCCTCCACTTT
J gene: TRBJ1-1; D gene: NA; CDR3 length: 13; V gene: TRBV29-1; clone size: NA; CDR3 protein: CSAQSQKNDEASF; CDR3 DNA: TGCAGCGCTCAGAGCCAGAAGAACGATGAAGCTTCCTTT
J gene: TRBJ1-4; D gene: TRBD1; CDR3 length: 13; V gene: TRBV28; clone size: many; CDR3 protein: CASSLPGQPKLFF; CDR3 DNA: TGTGCCAGCAGTCTTCCGGGACAGCCAAAACTGTTTTTT
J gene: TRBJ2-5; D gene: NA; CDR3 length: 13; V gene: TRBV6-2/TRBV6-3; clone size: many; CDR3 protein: CASSLTYAETQYF; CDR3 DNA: TGTGCCAGCAGCTTGACCTACGCGGAGACCCAGTACTTC
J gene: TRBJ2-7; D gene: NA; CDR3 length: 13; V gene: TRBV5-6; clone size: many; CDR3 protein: CASSRSGIYEQYF; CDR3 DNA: TGTGCCAGCAGTCGATCGGGAATCTACGAGCAGTACTTC
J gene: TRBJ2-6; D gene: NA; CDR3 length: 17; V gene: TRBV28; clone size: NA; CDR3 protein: CASSPWALDSGANVLTF; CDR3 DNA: TGTGCCAGCAGTCCCTGGGCCCTCGACTCTGGGGCCAACGTCCTGACTTTC
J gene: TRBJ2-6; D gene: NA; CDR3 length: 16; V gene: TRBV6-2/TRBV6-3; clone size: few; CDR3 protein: CASSFTQGSGANVLTF; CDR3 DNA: TGTGCCAGCAGCTTCACTCAGGGGTCTGGGGCCAACGTCCTGACTTTC
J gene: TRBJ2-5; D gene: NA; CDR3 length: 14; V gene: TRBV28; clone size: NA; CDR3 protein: CASSFNRDFGTQYF; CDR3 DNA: TGTGCCAGTAGTTTCAACAGGGATTTCGGGACCCAGTACTTC
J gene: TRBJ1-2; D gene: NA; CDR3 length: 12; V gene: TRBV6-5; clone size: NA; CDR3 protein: CASSPSRYGYTF; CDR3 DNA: TGTGCCAGCAGTCCCAGTAGGTACGGCTACACCTTC
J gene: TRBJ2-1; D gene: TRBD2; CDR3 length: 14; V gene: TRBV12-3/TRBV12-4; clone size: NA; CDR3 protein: CVSKAGVSYNEQFF; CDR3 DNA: TGTGTCAGCAAAGCGGGAGTTTCCTACAATGAGCAGTTCTTC
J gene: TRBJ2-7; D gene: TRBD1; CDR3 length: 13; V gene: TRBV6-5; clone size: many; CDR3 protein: CARPRQGAHEQYF; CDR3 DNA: TGTGCCAGGCCTAGACAGGGGGCCCACGAGCAGTACTTC
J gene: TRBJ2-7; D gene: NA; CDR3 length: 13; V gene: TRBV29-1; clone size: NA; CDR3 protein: CSVEDYQGYGQYF; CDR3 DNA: TGCAGCGTTGAGGACTATCAAGGCTACGGGCAGTACTTC
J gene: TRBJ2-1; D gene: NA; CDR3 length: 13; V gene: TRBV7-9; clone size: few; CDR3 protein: CASSPPLVYEQFF; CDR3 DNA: TGTGCCAGCAGCCCGCCGTTAGTCTATGAGCAGTTCTTC
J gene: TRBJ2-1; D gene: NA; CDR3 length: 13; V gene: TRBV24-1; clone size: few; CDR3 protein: CATSERGRWEQFF; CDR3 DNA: TGTGCCACCAGTGAACGGGGGCGTTGGGAGCAGTTCTTC
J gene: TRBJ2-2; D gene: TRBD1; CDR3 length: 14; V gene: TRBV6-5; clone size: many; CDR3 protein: CASSYDRVTGELFF; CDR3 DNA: TGTGCCAGCAGTTACGACAGGGTCACCGGGGAGCTGTTTTTT
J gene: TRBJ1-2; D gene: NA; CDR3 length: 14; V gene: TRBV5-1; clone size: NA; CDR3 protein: CASSSLTINYGYTF; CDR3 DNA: TGCGCCAGCAGCTCCCTGACAATAAACTATGGCTACACCTTC
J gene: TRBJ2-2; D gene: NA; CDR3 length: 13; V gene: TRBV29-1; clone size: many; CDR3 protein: CSVGWGISGELFF; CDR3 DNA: TGCAGCGTTGGGTGGGGGATTTCCGGGGAGCTGTTTTTT
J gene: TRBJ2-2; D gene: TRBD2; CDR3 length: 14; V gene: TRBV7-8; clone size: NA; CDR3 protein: CASNTGLPTGELFF; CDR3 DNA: TGTGCCAGCAACACGGGACTACCCACCGGGGAGCTGTTTTTT
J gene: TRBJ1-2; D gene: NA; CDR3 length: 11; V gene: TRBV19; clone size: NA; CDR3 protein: CASREELGYTF; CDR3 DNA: TGTGCCAGTAGGGAGGAGTTGGGCTACACCTTC
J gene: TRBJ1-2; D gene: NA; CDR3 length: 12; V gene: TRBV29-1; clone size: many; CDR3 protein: CSYQVGNYGYTF; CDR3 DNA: TGCAGCTACCAGGTGGGGAACTATGGCTACACCTTC
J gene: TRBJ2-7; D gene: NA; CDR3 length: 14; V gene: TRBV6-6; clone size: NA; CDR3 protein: CASSPGRSSYEQQF; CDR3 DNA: TGTGCCAGCAGCCCTGGGAGGAGCTCCTACGAGCAGCAGTTC
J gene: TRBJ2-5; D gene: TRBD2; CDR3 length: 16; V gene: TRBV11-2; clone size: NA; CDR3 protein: CASCLGLAGNQEIQYF; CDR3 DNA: TGTGCCAGCTGCTTAGGACTAGCGGGAAACCAAGAGATTCAGTACTTC
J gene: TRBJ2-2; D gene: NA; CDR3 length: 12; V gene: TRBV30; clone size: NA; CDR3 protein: CAWNQRVGELFF; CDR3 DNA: TGTGCCTGGAATCAGCGGGTCGGGGAGCTGTTTTTT
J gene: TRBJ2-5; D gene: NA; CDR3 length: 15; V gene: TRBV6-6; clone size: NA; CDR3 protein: CASSYGSGLQETQYF; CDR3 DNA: TGTGCCAGCAGTTACGGTTCGGGATTGCAAGAGACCCAGTACTTC
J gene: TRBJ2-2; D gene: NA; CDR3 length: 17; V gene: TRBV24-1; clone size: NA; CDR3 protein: CPTSDYRTGMNTGELFF; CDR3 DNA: TGTCCCACCAGTGATTACCGTACGGGGATGAACACCGGGGAGCTGTTTTTT
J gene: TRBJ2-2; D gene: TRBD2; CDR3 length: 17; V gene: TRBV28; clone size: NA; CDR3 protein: CASSLILAGRNTGELFF; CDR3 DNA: TGTGCCAGCAGTCTCATTCTAGCGGGAAGGAACACCGGGGAGCTGTTTTTT
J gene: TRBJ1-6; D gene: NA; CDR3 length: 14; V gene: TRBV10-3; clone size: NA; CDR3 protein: CAIRERPQDSPLHF; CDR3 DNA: TGTGCCATCCGTGAAAGGCCTCAAGATTCACCCCTCCACTTT
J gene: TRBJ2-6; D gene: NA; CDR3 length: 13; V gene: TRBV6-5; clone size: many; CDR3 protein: CASGYTGANVLTF; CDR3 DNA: TGTGCCAGCGGATATACTGGGGCCAACGTCCTGACTTTC
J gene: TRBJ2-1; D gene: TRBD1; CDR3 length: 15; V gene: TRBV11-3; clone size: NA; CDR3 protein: CASSLAETGYNEQFF; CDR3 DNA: TGTGCCAGTAGTTTAGCCGAGACAGGGTACAATGAGCAGTTCTTC
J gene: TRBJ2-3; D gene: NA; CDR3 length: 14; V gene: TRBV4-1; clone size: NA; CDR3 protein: CATVGTEITDTQYF; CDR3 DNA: TGCGCCACCGTCGGGACGGAAATCACAGATACGCAGTATTTT
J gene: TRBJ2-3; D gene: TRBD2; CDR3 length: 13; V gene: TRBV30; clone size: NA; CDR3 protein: CAWIAGSTDTRYF; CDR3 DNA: TGTGCCTGGATAGCGGGTAGCACAGATACGCGGTATTTT
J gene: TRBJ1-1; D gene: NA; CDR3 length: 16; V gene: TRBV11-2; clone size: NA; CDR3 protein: CASSRGIKGPGTEAFF; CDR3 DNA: TGTGCCAGCAGCCGGGGGATAAAGGGCCCCGGCACTGAAGCTTTCTTT
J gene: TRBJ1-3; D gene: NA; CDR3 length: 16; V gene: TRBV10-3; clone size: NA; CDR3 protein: CASDRGSERSGNTIYF; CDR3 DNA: TGTGCCTCCGATAGGGGGTCGGAAAGATCTGGAAACACCATATATTTT
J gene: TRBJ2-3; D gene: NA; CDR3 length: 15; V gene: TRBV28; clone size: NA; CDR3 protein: CASSRGGVGTDTQYF; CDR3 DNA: TGTGCCAGCAGCAGGGGGGGTGTGGGCACAGATACGCAGTATTTT